The rows below give T cell receptor beta chains drawn from one sample of a study of blood T cells in healthy people across ages. TCRdb independently ran MiXCR on the 5' RACE reads; one entry per CDR3 protein. The sample contains around 690,000 distinct CDR3 sequences, 58% of which appear only once. Sequencing was performed on blood. These receptors all come from a man between 60 and 75 years old in good health. Each CDR3 is given with its conserved first and last residue. The D gene is left open where the match is weak. Part of the rows lack a size; the others show once, few, many or a class for expanded clones.

v_call: TRBV11-2; j_call: TRBJ1-4; d_call: TRBD1; clone_size: -; cdr3_nt: TGTGCCAGCAGCGGGCGGACAGGGTCTAATGAAAAACTGTTTTTT; cdr3_aa: CASSGRTGSNEKLFF
v_call: TRBV29-1; j_call: TRBJ2-5; d_call: TRBD1; clone_size: few; cdr3_nt: TGCAGCGGGGACAGGGCAGAGACCCAGTACTTC; cdr3_aa: CSGDRAETQYF
v_call: TRBV29-1; j_call: TRBJ1-2; d_call: -; clone_size: -; cdr3_nt: TGCAGCGTTGACGGGCAGGGTAGAAGCTATGGCTACACCTTC; cdr3_aa: CSVDGQGRSYGYTF
v_call: TRBV2; j_call: TRBJ1-4; d_call: -; clone_size: few; cdr3_nt: TGTGCCAGCAGTGAAATGGGACAAACTATCGGACTGTTTTTT; cdr3_aa: CASSEMGQTIGLFF
v_call: TRBV20-1; j_call: TRBJ2-3; d_call: -; clone_size: -; cdr3_nt: TGCAGTGCTCCGGGGCTTCGGGGCACAGATACGCAGTATTTT; cdr3_aa: CSAPGLRGTDTQYF
v_call: TRBV5-1; j_call: TRBJ1-5; d_call: -; clone_size: once; cdr3_nt: TGCGCCAGCAGCTTGGGATCAGGAGAAGGTCAGCCCCAGCATTTT; cdr3_aa: CASSLGSGEGQPQHF
v_call: TRBV11-2; j_call: TRBJ2-7; d_call: -; clone_size: -; cdr3_nt: TGTGCCAGCAGCTCTTACAGTGTCCCCTACGAGCAGTACTTC; cdr3_aa: CASSSYSVPYEQYF
v_call: TRBV5-1; j_call: TRBJ2-5; d_call: TRBD2; clone_size: few; cdr3_nt: TGCGCCAGCAGCCGACGAACTAGCGGGGGAGGTTTTGGGGAGACCCAGTACTTC; cdr3_aa: CASSRRTSGGGFGETQYF
v_call: TRBV29-1; j_call: TRBJ2-1; d_call: -; clone_size: few; cdr3_nt: TGCAGCGGGAGGGATGGTGACGAGTTCTTC; cdr3_aa: CSGRDGDEFF
v_call: TRBV5-1; j_call: TRBJ2-7; d_call: TRBD1; clone_size: -; cdr3_nt: TGCGCCAGCAGCACGGACAGGGGAGCCTACGAGCAGTACTTC; cdr3_aa: CASSTDRGAYEQYF
v_call: TRBV6-1; j_call: TRBJ1-2; d_call: -; clone_size: -; cdr3_nt: TGTGCCAGCCGCCCAGTCGGGAGAACCCCCTCCGGAGGCTATGGCTACACCTTC; cdr3_aa: CASRPVGRTPSGGYGYTF
v_call: TRBV20-1; j_call: TRBJ2-1; d_call: TRBD2; clone_size: -; cdr3_nt: TGCAGTGCGGGGACTAGCGGAACTCCCAATGAGCAGTTCTTC; cdr3_aa: CSAGTSGTPNEQFF
v_call: TRBV20-1; j_call: TRBJ2-5; d_call: TRBD2; clone_size: -; cdr3_nt: TGCAGTGCTAGATCCGCGGGGGGGCTAGAGACCCAGTACTTC; cdr3_aa: CSARSAGGLETQYF
v_call: TRBV14; j_call: TRBJ2-2; d_call: -; clone_size: -; cdr3_nt: TGTGCCAGCAGCCAAGATTCGCCCGGGGAGCTGTTTTTT; cdr3_aa: CASSQDSPGELFF
v_call: TRBV18; j_call: TRBJ1-4; d_call: -; clone_size: -; cdr3_nt: TGTGCCAGCTCACGCAGGGGAAATGAAAAACTGTTTTTT; cdr3_aa: CASSRRGNEKLFF
v_call: TRBV12-3/TRBV12-4; j_call: TRBJ2-3; d_call: -; clone_size: -; cdr3_nt: TGTGCCAGCGAAGTGGGCAGAGGGGGACGGCATACGCAGTATTTT; cdr3_aa: CASEVGRGGRHTQYF
v_call: TRBV9; j_call: TRBJ1-2; d_call: -; clone_size: -; cdr3_nt: TGTGCCAGCAGCGTATTCGCCACACACTATGGCTACACCTTC; cdr3_aa: CASSVFATHYGYTF
v_call: TRBV5-1; j_call: TRBJ2-7; d_call: TRBD1; clone_size: -; cdr3_nt: TGCGCCAGCAGCGCAGGGACAGGGGCTCACGAGCAGTACTTC; cdr3_aa: CASSAGTGAHEQYF
v_call: TRBV3-1; j_call: TRBJ2-1; d_call: -; clone_size: -; cdr3_nt: TGTGCCAGCAGCTCGGGGGGCCCCTCCTACAATGAGCAGTTCTTC; cdr3_aa: CASSSGGPSYNEQFF
v_call: TRBV12-3/TRBV12-4; j_call: TRBJ1-1; d_call: -; clone_size: -; cdr3_nt: TGTGCCAGCAGCTTTCAACAGGGAGGAGGGACTGAAGCTTTCTTT; cdr3_aa: CASSFQQGGGTEAFF
v_call: TRBV5-1; j_call: TRBJ2-1; d_call: TRBD1; clone_size: few; cdr3_nt: TGCGCCAGCAGAAAAGGGACAGGGGATTACAATGAGCAGTTCTTC; cdr3_aa: CASRKGTGDYNEQFF
v_call: TRBV27; j_call: TRBJ2-1; d_call: TRBD2; clone_size: -; cdr3_nt: TGTGCCAGCAGTAGGAAGCGGGGGGGCAGCAATGAGCAGTTCTTC; cdr3_aa: CASSRKRGGSNEQFF
v_call: TRBV9; j_call: TRBJ2-7; d_call: TRBD1; clone_size: -; cdr3_nt: TGTGCCAGCAGCTTAGGGGACAGTGTCAACGAGCAGTACTTC; cdr3_aa: CASSLGDSVNEQYF
v_call: TRBV15; j_call: TRBJ2-7; d_call: -; clone_size: few; cdr3_nt: TGTGCCACCAGCGGGAAGATAACTCGGGGCTACGAGCAGTACTTC; cdr3_aa: CATSGKITRGYEQYF
v_call: TRBV5-1; j_call: TRBJ2-3; d_call: TRBD2; clone_size: few; cdr3_nt: TGCGCCAGCAGCTCTAGCGGGGGAAAAGATACGCAGTATTTT; cdr3_aa: CASSSSGGKDTQYF
v_call: TRBV20-1; j_call: TRBJ2-6; d_call: -; clone_size: -; cdr3_nt: TGCAGTGCTCATCGACCGTCTGGGGCCAACGTCCTGACTTTC; cdr3_aa: CSAHRPSGANVLTF
v_call: TRBV4-1; j_call: TRBJ2-7; d_call: TRBD1; clone_size: -; cdr3_nt: TGCGCCAACAGCCAAGCAGGGGACAGTCCCTACGAGCAGTACTTC; cdr3_aa: CANSQAGDSPYEQYF
v_call: TRBV6-2/TRBV6-3; j_call: TRBJ2-6; d_call: -; clone_size: once; cdr3_nt: TGTGCCAGCAGTTACGGCCAGACCTCTGGGGCCAACGTCCTGACTTTC; cdr3_aa: CASSYGQTSGANVLTF
v_call: TRBV6-6; j_call: TRBJ1-4; d_call: -; clone_size: -; cdr3_nt: TGTGCCAGCAGCAAACGGGACTCGGCGCAAAAACTGTTTTTT; cdr3_aa: CASSKRDSAQKLFF
v_call: TRBV5-1; j_call: TRBJ2-1; d_call: TRBD2; clone_size: once; cdr3_nt: TGCGCCAGCAGCCCGGACGGGAGGTCCAACAGTGAGCAGTTCTTC; cdr3_aa: CASSPDGRSNSEQFF
v_call: TRBV29-1; j_call: TRBJ1-5; d_call: TRBD1; clone_size: few; cdr3_nt: TGCAGCGTTGGGACAGGCGACCGCAATCAGCCCCAGCATTTT; cdr3_aa: CSVGTGDRNQPQHF
v_call: TRBV5-1; j_call: TRBJ2-1; d_call: TRBD2; clone_size: -; cdr3_nt: TGCGCCAGCAGGTTTCGGGGACTAGCGGGCGAAAAGCAGTTCTTC; cdr3_aa: CASRFRGLAGEKQFF
v_call: TRBV11-3; j_call: TRBJ2-1; d_call: -; clone_size: few; cdr3_nt: TGTGCCAGCAGCTTGGGCGCGGTCTCCTACAATGAGCAGTTCTTC; cdr3_aa: CASSLGAVSYNEQFF
v_call: TRBV28; j_call: TRBJ2-3; d_call: TRBD1; clone_size: -; cdr3_nt: TGTGCCAGCAGTACCTCGGGACAGGTGGCGGATACGCAGTATTTT; cdr3_aa: CASSTSGQVADTQYF
v_call: TRBV20-1; j_call: TRBJ2-3; d_call: -; clone_size: few; cdr3_nt: TGCAGTGCTAGAGATTGGTCGGAGGGGACAGATACGCAGTATTTT; cdr3_aa: CSARDWSEGTDTQYF
v_call: TRBV20-1; j_call: TRBJ2-7; d_call: TRBD2; clone_size: -; cdr3_nt: TGCAGTGCTAGAGATCCCGCGGGGGGGTACAATGAGCAGTACTTC; cdr3_aa: CSARDPAGGYNEQYF
v_call: TRBV5-1; j_call: TRBJ1-6; d_call: TRBD1; clone_size: few; cdr3_nt: TGCGCCAGCAGCTCACCGACCGGGACAGAGAATTCACCCCTCCACTTT; cdr3_aa: CASSSPTGTENSPLHF
v_call: TRBV3-1; j_call: TRBJ2-2; d_call: TRBD2; clone_size: once; cdr3_nt: TGTGCCAGCAGCCAAGAGTGGACTAGCACCGGGGAGCTGTTTTTT; cdr3_aa: CASSQEWTSTGELFF
v_call: TRBV10-3; j_call: TRBJ2-5; d_call: -; clone_size: once; cdr3_nt: TGTGCCATCAGTGAGTCAGCTAGCCGTAAGGAGACCCAGTACTTC; cdr3_aa: CAISESASRKETQYF
v_call: TRBV5-1; j_call: TRBJ2-2; d_call: -; clone_size: -; cdr3_nt: TGCGCCAGCAGCTTGGCTTCAGGAGTGGGGACCGGGGAGCTGTTTTTT; cdr3_aa: CASSLASGVGTGELFF
v_call: TRBV20-1; j_call: TRBJ1-5; d_call: TRBD1; clone_size: -; cdr3_nt: TGCAGTGCTAGTCGTCCGGGACAGGGTAATCAGCCCCAGCATTTT; cdr3_aa: CSASRPGQGNQPQHF
v_call: TRBV20-1; j_call: TRBJ2-7; d_call: -; clone_size: -; cdr3_nt: TGCAGTGCTGGACGGGGGTTAGACTACGAGCAGTACTTC; cdr3_aa: CSAGRGLDYEQYF
v_call: TRBV7-2; j_call: TRBJ2-7; d_call: TRBD2; clone_size: few; cdr3_nt: TGTGCCAGCAGCTTAGTAGCCCTAGCGGGGGCTATATCGGTCTACGAGCAGTACTTC; cdr3_aa: CASSLVALAGAISVYEQYF
v_call: TRBV12-3/TRBV12-4; j_call: TRBJ1-2; d_call: -; clone_size: few; cdr3_nt: TGTGCCAGCAGCCGGGGGGTTCAGGGCTACACCTTC; cdr3_aa: CASSRGVQGYTF
v_call: TRBV11-1; j_call: TRBJ2-7; d_call: -; clone_size: once; cdr3_nt: TGTGCCAGCAGCTTAGCCAAGTTAGGAGCCGAGCAGTACTTC; cdr3_aa: CASSLAKLGAEQYF
v_call: TRBV11-2; j_call: TRBJ2-2; d_call: TRBD2; clone_size: -; cdr3_nt: TGTGCCAGCAGCTTGCTGACTAGCGGGAACACCGGGGAGCTGTTTTTT; cdr3_aa: CASSLLTSGNTGELFF
v_call: TRBV10-1; j_call: TRBJ2-7; d_call: TRBD1; clone_size: -; cdr3_nt: TGCGCCAGCAGTGTCTCGGGGACAGGGGTCCACGAGCAGTACTTC; cdr3_aa: CASSVSGTGVHEQYF
v_call: TRBV2; j_call: TRBJ1-5; d_call: -; clone_size: -; cdr3_nt: TGTGCCAGCAGTAGACAGTATAGCAATCAGCCCCAGCATTTT; cdr3_aa: CASSRQYSNQPQHF
v_call: TRBV6-2/TRBV6-3; j_call: TRBJ2-5; d_call: -; clone_size: -; cdr3_nt: TGTGCCATTGGGGGGCCTCGGGAGACCCAGTACTTC; cdr3_aa: CAIGGPRETQYF
v_call: TRBV29-1; j_call: TRBJ2-5; d_call: TRBD1; clone_size: few; cdr3_nt: TGCAGCGTCCCCCGACAGGGGCTGACCCAGTACTTC; cdr3_aa: CSVPRQGLTQYF
v_call: TRBV6-5; j_call: TRBJ1-5; d_call: -; clone_size: -; cdr3_nt: TGTGCCAGCAGTTACCGGGGGGGACAAGGGAATCAGCCCCGGCATTTT; cdr3_aa: CASSYRGGQGNQPRHF
v_call: TRBV20-1; j_call: TRBJ2-3; d_call: TRBD2; clone_size: -; cdr3_nt: TGCAGTGCCAAACCGGGACTAGGTAATACGCAGTATTTT; cdr3_aa: CSAKPGLGNTQYF
v_call: TRBV27; j_call: TRBJ2-5; d_call: -; clone_size: -; cdr3_nt: TGTGCCAGCAGTTTAGAGGGACCCACAGAGACCCAGTACTTC; cdr3_aa: CASSLEGPTETQYF
v_call: TRBV20-1; j_call: TRBJ1-2; d_call: -; clone_size: few; cdr3_nt: TGCAGTGCTAGAGATCCGAAACTTGGTGGCTACACCTTC; cdr3_aa: CSARDPKLGGYTF
v_call: TRBV6-1; j_call: TRBJ2-4; d_call: TRBD2; clone_size: few; cdr3_nt: TGTGCCAGCTCCCAATCTAGCGGGGGGGCCCACATTCAGTACTTC; cdr3_aa: CASSQSSGGAHIQYF
v_call: TRBV5-1; j_call: TRBJ2-3; d_call: TRBD2; clone_size: -; cdr3_nt: TGCGCCAGCAGCCCGGGGCCTAGCGGGGGCCCCGCGCAGTATTTT; cdr3_aa: CASSPGPSGGPAQYF